Listed here are 27 T cell receptor beta chains from one sample, sequenced in a study of T cells after yellow fever vaccination. TCRdb independently ran MiXCR on the 5' RACE reads; one entry per CDR3 protein. In the table there are 100,000 to 150,000 distinct CDR3 sequences, almost 9% of which are singletons. Here the sequenced sample was CD8+ T cells sorted from PBMCs, taken on the day of the yellow fever booster vaccination. These receptors all come from a man between 18 and 35 years old who received the YFV17D yellow fever vaccine.

This clonotype showed up just a few times. The chain joins TRBV7-3 to TRBJ2-3; TRBD2 matches 9 bases. Germline CDR1 SGHTA, CDR2 FQGTGA. Trimming at V came to 1 base and at J to 0 bases, leaving 11 bases not matched to a gene. The CDR3 runs to 19 residues. The CDR3 coding sequence is TGTGCCAGCAGCTTAATTCGACTAGCGGAATTACCTAGCACAGATACGCAGTATTTT. This codes for CASSLIRLAELPSTDTQYF.

In its sample, this clonotype was seen a few times. This chain uses TRBV14 with TRBJ2-2, with 7 positions matching TRBD1. V lost 4 bases to trimming and J lost 1 base; unmatched junction nucleotides: 6. Germline-derived CDR1 and CDR2 are SGHDN and FVKESK. The CDR3 length is 16 residues. In nucleotides, the CDR3 is TGTGCCAGCAGCCGAGACGCAGGGGGGAACACCGGGGAGCTGTTTTTT. It codes for CASSRDAGGNTGELFF.

This clonotype was counted a few times. V gene TRBV11-2 combines with J gene TRBJ2-2, with 9 bases identical to TRBD2. V lost 3 bases to trimming and J lost 3 bases; unmatched junction nucleotides: 5. Germline-derived CDR1 and CDR2 are SGHAT and FQNNGV. There are 16 residues in the CDR3. DNA for the CDR3: TGTGCCAGCAGCTTTGGCGGGGGGGCCGACACCGGGGAGCTGTTTTTT. It specifies CASSFGGGADTGELFF.

This clonotype was seen only a few times. The gene calls are TRBV12-5 and TRBJ1-4; perhaps TRBD1 as D (5 bases). Trimming shortened V by 0 bases and J by 3 bases, and 17 bases separated the two germline ends. The CDR3 has 18 residues. CDR1 LGHNT and CDR2 FRNRAP come from the germline V gene. The chain's CDR3 is CASGLVLQNEGANEKLFF. DNA for the CDR3: TGTGCTAGTGGTTTGGTACTCCAAAACGAAGGGGCTAATGAAAAACTGTTTTTT.

There are many counts of this clonotype. This chain joins TRBV11-2 and TRBJ2-7; 8 bases are shared with TRBD1. The trim removed 5 bases at V and 7 bases at J, leaving 4 bases unmatched. Germline assignment: CDR1 SGHAT and CDR2 FQNNGV. This CDR3 region has 12 residues. CDR3 loop: CASSRTGWEQYF. CDR3 DNA: TGTGCCAGCAGCCGGACAGGGTGGGAGCAGTACTTC. Full variable domain (rest looked up from reference TRBV11-2 and TRBJ2-7): EAGVAQSPRYKIIEKRQSVAFWCNPISGHATLYWYQQILGQGPKLLIQFQNNGVVDDSQLPKDRFSAERLKGVDSTLKIQPAKLEDSAVYLCASSRTGWEQYFGPGTRLTVT.

V gene TRBV18 combines with J gene TRBJ1-6; tentatively, D is TRBD1 (6 bases). Germline CDR1 KGHSH, CDR2 LQKENI. The CDR3 extends over 15 amino acids. Trimming left V 2 bases short and J 3 bases short, with 8 bases between. DNA of the CDR3: TGTGCCAGCTCACCAACGGGACACTATAATTCACCCCTCCACTTT. It is translated as CASSPTGHYNSPLHF.

In its sample, this clonotype was seen a few times. The J gene is TRBJ2-7, the V gene TRBV4-3, with D perhaps assigned TRBD1 or TRBD2 (5 bases each). The CDR3 is 13 residues long. The V end lost 7 bases, the J end lost 6 bases, and 16 bases lay between the germline ends. The germline V gene has CDR1 LGHNA and CDR2 YSLEER. The DNA of the CDR3 is TGCGCCAGCATGTCAGGGACCAGCGGCGAGCAGTACGTC. Protein sequence: CASMSGTSGEQYV.

There are many counts of this clonotype. The rearrangement uses TRBV12-3 or TRBV12-4 and TRBJ1-1, with no clear D. Trimming removed 6 bases at V and 4 bases at J, with 9 bases between. The CDR3 spans 12 residues. CDR3 protein: CASSRAGTEAFF. CDR3 bases: TGTGCCAGCAGCCGTGCCGGCACTGAAGCTTTCTTT.

This clonotype appeared a few times. The chain combines TRBV9 with TRBJ2-3; TRBD1 might be the D (6 bases). From germline, CDR1 is SGDLS and CDR2 YYNGEE. The CDR3 is 14 amino acids. V was trimmed by 0 bases and J by 6 bases, leaving 11 bases between them. DNA for the CDR3: TGTGCCAGCAGCGTAGATCCAGGGGAGGATACGCAGTATTTT. Amino acid sequence: CASSVDPGEDTQYF.

This clonotype occurred once. V is TRBV20-1 and J is TRBJ2-3, with TRBD2 as a possible D gene (6 bases). V lost 0 bases to trimming and J lost 8 bases, with 21 bases between them. The CDR3 runs to 16 residues. In germline, CDR1 is DFQATT, CDR2 SNEGSKA (reference sequence). The CDR3 is CSARERETRPLGTQYF. The DNA for the CDR3 is TGCAGTGCTAGAGAGAGAGAGACTAGGCCCCTCGGTACGCAGTATTTT.

This clonotype showed up many times. This chain uses TRBV10-3 with TRBJ2-7; either TRBD1 or TRBD2 may supply D (5 bases each). The CDR3 totals 16 residues. Germline V lookup: CDR1 ENHRY, CDR2 SYGVKD. Deletions cut 0 bases from V and 5 bases from J, with 17 bases between. CDR3 sequence: CAISESERGLGHEQYF. The CDR3 DNA sequence: TGTGCCATCAGTGAGTCGGAAAGAGGACTGGGGCACGAGCAGTACTTC.

This chain joins TRBV11-2 and TRBJ2-1; D is undetermined. The germline V and J ends were trimmed by 1 base and 8 bases, with 15 bases remaining between them. Germline V CDR1 and CDR2: SGHAT, FQNNGV. CDR3 size: 15 residues. The CDR3 DNA follows: TGTGCCAGCAGCTTAGTGGAGATCGTCAGCGATGAGCAGTTCTTC. It encodes CASSLVEIVSDEQFF.

This clonotype was found a few times. The V and J genes are TRBV6-5 and TRBJ2-3; 10 bases fit TRBD2. CDR1 is MNHEY and CDR2 is SVGAGI in the germline V gene. V dropped 5 bases and J dropped 2; count of bases not matched to a gene: 13. There are 18 residues in the CDR3. The CDR3 here is CASSPSVVSGGATDTQYF. The CDR3 DNA sequence: TGTGCCAGCAGTCCTTCGGTTGTCAGCGGGGGGGCCACAGATACGCAGTATTTT.

This chain joins TRBV7-8 and TRBJ2-3; 9 bases map to TRBD2. Per germline, CDR1 SGHVS and CDR2 FQNEAQ. The CDR3 has 16 residues. V trimming: 4 bases; J trimming: 2 bases; junction bases outside the gene matches: 7. The CDR3 loop reads CASSSTGTSYTDTQYF. The CDR3 DNA sequence: TGTGCCAGCAGCTCAACCGGGACTAGCTACACAGATACGCAGTATTTT. The full variable domain, in which reference TRBV7-8 and TRBJ2-3 provide the parts outside the CDR3, is GAGVSQSPRYKVAKRGQDVALRCDPISGHVSLFWYQQALGQGPEFLTYFQNEAQLDKSGLPSDRFFAERPEGSVSTLKIQRTQQEDSAVYLCASSSTGTSYTDTQYFGPGTRLTVL.

This clonotype was picked up many times. The chain combines TRBV12-3 or TRBV12-4 with TRBJ1-1; D gene ambiguous. Trimming removed 3 bases from V and 1 base from J, with 3 bases in between. The CDR3 sequence is 12 residues long. The CDR3 DNA sequence: TGTGCCAGCAGTTTGGGGAACACTGAAGCTTTCTTT. Translating gives CASSLGNTEAFF.

The rearrangement uses TRBV27 and TRBJ2-7, with 7 nucleotides matching TRBD1. This CDR3 spans 13 amino acids. Trimming at V came to 3 bases and at J to 5 bases, leaving 4 bases not matched to a gene. CDR1 is MNHEY, CDR2 SMNVEV, per germline (reference sequence). The CDR3 DNA sequence: TGTGCCAGCAGTTTGACAGGGTTTAACGAGCAGTACTTC. It translates to CASSLTGFNEQYF.

This clonotype was seen at least ten times. This chain connects TRBV12-3 or TRBV12-4 to TRBJ2-1; possibly TRBD2 for D (6 bases). V lost 3 bases and J lost 8, with 11 bases in between. The CDR3 has 13 amino acids. CDR3 loop: CASSLSGGDEQFF. In DNA, the CDR3 is TGTGCCAGCAGTTTGTCAGGAGGGGATGAGCAGTTCTTC.

This clonotype turned up a few times. The chain's CDR3 is CASSQESTDTQYF. As DNA, the CDR3 is TGCGCCAGCAGCCAAGAGTCGACAGATACGCAGTATTTT. The rearrangement links TRBV4-1 to TRBJ2-3; D is uncertain. With 0 bases removed from V and 3 bases from J, the gap between germline ends came to 4 bases. This CDR3 region has 13 residues. CDR1 MGHRA and CDR2 YSYEKL come from the germline V gene.

The V call is TRBV7-8, the J call TRBJ2-7, with 9 nucleotides matching TRBD1. Trimming took 3 bases from V and 2 from J; bases not matched to a gene: 2. This CDR3 contains 14 residues. Looked up from germline, CDR1 is SGHVS and CDR2 is FQNEAQ. The CDR3 sequence is CASSLTGGTYEQYV. DNA for the CDR3: TGTGCCAGCAGCTTGACAGGGGGAACCTACGAGCAGTACGTC.

This chain joins TRBV6-1 and TRBJ2-2, with D uncertain. Germline CDR1 and CDR2: MNHNS and SASEGT. This CDR3 region has 15 residues. Trimming shortened V by 3 bases and J by 0 bases, and 8 bases separated the two germline ends. The CDR3 DNA reads TGTGCCAGCAGTGATGTCACTACGAACACCGGGGAGCTGTTTTTT. Encoded protein: CASSDVTTNTGELFF.

This clonotype was detected ten times or more. The CDR3, as DNA: TGCAGTGCTAGGTCCCCAGGGGGCGTCCGCCCTAGCACAGATACGCAGTATTTT. It encodes CSARSPGGVRPSTDTQYF. The genes are TRBV20-1 and TRBJ2-3; TRBD1 matches 8 bases. This CDR3 comprises 18 residues. Germline values: CDR1 DFQATT, CDR2 SNEGSKA (reference sequence). V was clipped by 3 bases and J by 0 bases; unmatched bases: 14.

This clonotype occurred a few times. The chain combines TRBV7-2 with TRBJ2-1; maybe TRBD2 (6 bases). CDR3 length: 11 residues. Trimming stripped 3 bases from V and 16 bases from J, with 13 bases between. Germline-derived CDR1 and CDR2 are SGHTA and FQGNSA. The DNA of the CDR3 is TGTGCCAGCAGCTTTGGCGGGGAGCCCTTCTTC. This gives the protein CASSFGGEPFF. The variable domain in full, completed from reference TRBV7-2 and TRBJ2-1, reads GAGVSQSPSNKVTEKGKDVELRCDPISGHTALYWYRQSLGQGLEFLIYFQGNSAPDKSGLPSDRFSAERTGGSVSTLTIQRTQQEDSAVYLCASSFGGEPFFGPGTRLTVL.

This clonotype was picked up many times. The chain uses TRBV20-1 and TRBJ1-2, with D possibly TRBD1 on 5 matching bases. Trimming pared 0 bases from V and 2 bases from J, leaving 13 bases between. Per germline, CDR1 DFQATT and CDR2 SNEGSKA (reference sequence). The CDR3 runs 15 residues. The CDR3 DNA is TGCAGTGCTAGAGATTCCGCTTGGGGGAACTATGGCTACACCTTC. Encoded protein: CSARDSAWGNYGYTF.

The chain uses TRBV7-2 and TRBJ2-1; maybe TRBD2 (7 bases). With 5 bases removed from V and 7 bases from J, the gap between germline ends came to 24 bases. Germline-derived CDR1 and CDR2 are SGHTA and FQGNSA. The CDR3 extends over 17 amino acids. The CDR3, as DNA: TGTGCCAGCAGCCCTCGTGGGGGGGGCGGGCGCAGGAATGAGCAGTTCTTC. The encoded protein is CASSPRGGGGRRNEQFF.

The chain recombines TRBV5-6 with TRBJ2-5; TRBD1 agrees at 11 bases. Germline V gene lookup returns CDR1 SGHDT and CDR2 YYEEEE. This CDR3 spans 16 amino acids. After removal of 3 bases from V and 5 bases from J, the junction contained 9 bases not matched to a gene. CDR3 residues: CASSWDRGTEFETQYF. CDR3 DNA: TGTGCCAGCAGCTGGGACAGGGGGACTGAGTTTGAGACCCAGTACTTC. Variable domain in full (rest from reference TRBV5-6 and TRBJ2-5): DAGVTQSPTHLIKTRGQQVTLRCSPKSGHDTVSWYQQALGQGPQFIFQYYEEEERQRGNFPDRFSGHQFPNYSSELNVNALLLGDSALYLCASSWDRGTEFETQYFGPGTRLLVL.

This clonotype came up a few times. The V gene is TRBV27, the J gene TRBJ2-3; D perhaps matches TRBD2 (5 bases). Germline V CDR1 and CDR2: MNHEY, SMNVEV (reference sequence). Trimming left V 6 bases short and J 0 bases short, with 19 bases between. This CDR3 comprises 17 residues. This CDR3 is CASSWASGVLSTDTQYF. The CDR3 bases are TGTGCCAGCAGCTGGGCGAGCGGAGTTCTTAGCACAGATACGCAGTATTTT.

This chain connects TRBV6-6 to TRBJ1-2; 7 nucleotides agree with TRBD1. From germline, CDR1 is MNHNY and CDR2 SVGAGI (reference sequence). V lost 7 bases to trimming and J lost 8 bases; unmatched junction nucleotides: 10. This CDR3 is 13 amino acids long. CDR3 sequence (DNA): TGTGCCAGCATCTACCAGGGGGATCGAGGCTACACCTTC. Translated: CASIYQGDRGYTF.